This paragraph covers one TCR beta chain sequence. Antigen: not known. Donors counted as nominally healthy when sampled, yet unrecorded immune exposures were likely. The entry originates in a study of cytomegalovirus exposure and HLA in healthy donors. Study findings and constraints: On later analysis, the bulk of CMV-associated TCR beta chains appeared to be HLA-restricted.

Amplification used 60 Vbeta primers and 13 Jbeta primers. Repertoires were generated with immunoSEQ multiplex PCR, while TCRdb's copy carries only in-frame clones and drops some. The repertoire table contains 90,000 to 150,000 clones. The source of this sequence is a young man in good health and CMV-seronegative. Specimen: PBMCs.

The CDR3 sequence: CAISSSESNYGYTF. The CDR3, as DNA: TGTGCCATCAGTTCGTCAGAATCTAACTATGGCTACACCTTC. The gene calls are TRBV10-3 and TRBJ1-2; D gene uncertain. The CDR3 extends over 14 amino acids. V was trimmed by 5 bases and J by 0 bases, leaving 10 bases between them. In germline, CDR1 is ENHRY, CDR2 SYGVKD.